The 22 T cell receptor beta chains in this list originate from one sample, sequenced in a study of blood T cell repertoires in COVID-19. The repertoire was sequenced with immunoSEQ multiplex PCR; TCRdb's copy has only in-frame clones and lacks some. The sample has roughly 170,000 clones, about 85% seen once; the top ten hold under 7%. The material sequenced was peripheral blood. All receptors come from a woman aged 45-65 years with COVID-19, enrolled during active disease.

This clone was seen a single time. The junction and the germline gene differ at one end; a read error may be behind it. The rearrangement joins TRBV28 to TRBJ2-2; possibly TRBD1 for D (6 bases). Germline lookup yields CDR1 MDHEN and CDR2 SYDVKM. This CDR3 comprises 17 residues. CDR3 coding DNA: TGTGCCAGCAGCTTATCTCTTGGACAGTTAAACACCGGGGAGCTGTTTTTT. It is translated as CASSLSLGQLNTGELFF.

This sequence joins TRBV6-5 and TRBJ1-2; maybe TRBD1 (6 bases). V was pared by 0 bases and J by 8 bases, with 13 bases between. The CDR3 consists of 14 residues. CDR1 and CDR2 from the germline V gene are MNHEY and SVGAGI. The CDR3 sequence: CASSYSGGGEGYTF. The CDR3 DNA reads as TGTGCCAGCAGTTACTCTGGAGGGGGGGAGGGCTACACCTTC.

The rearrangement uses TRBV10-2 and TRBJ2-3; 11 bases are a match to TRBD2. This CDR3 contains 15 residues. Germline lookup yields CDR1 WSHSY and CDR2 SAAADI. Trimming at V came to 7 bases and at J to 6 bases, leaving 9 bases not matched to a gene. The CDR3 region has the DNA TGCGCCAGCAAAGGGACTAGCGGATTGGGGGATACGCAGTATTTT. This gives the protein CASKGTSGLGDTQYF.

The chain recombines TRBV7-3 with TRBJ2-1; 8 positions agree with TRBD1. This CDR3 has 16 residues. Germline V gene sequence: CDR1 SGHTA, CDR2 FQGTGA. The V gene end was trimmed by 4 bases and the J gene end by 6 bases; junction bases not matched to a gene: 11. The CDR3 protein is CASSSTDRDHLNEQFF. In DNA form, the CDR3 reads TGTGCCAGCAGCTCGACGGACAGGGACCATCTCAATGAGCAGTTCTTC. Full variable domain (outside the CDR3, taken from reference TRBV7-3 and TRBJ2-1): GAGVSQTPSNKVTEKGKYVELRCDPISGHTALYWYRQSLGQGPEFLIYFQGTGAADDSGLPNDRFFAVRPEGSVSTLKIQRTERGDSAVYLCASSSTDRDHLNEQFFGPGTRLTVL.

This chain connects TRBV6-5 to TRBJ1-2; TRBD1 agrees at 7 bases. This CDR3 region has 15 residues. Germline V gene lookup returns CDR1 MNHEY and CDR2 SVGAGI. The V gene end was trimmed by 6 bases and the J gene end by 1 base; junction bases not matched to a gene: 8. The CDR3 region has the DNA TGTGCCAGCAGATCCGCCGGACAGGTTAACTATGGCTACACCTTC. It yields the protein CASRSAGQVNYGYTF.

J is TRBJ1-5 and V is TRBV6-2 or TRBV6-3, with 8 bases identical to TRBD1. The CDR3 covers 18 residues. Germline assignment: CDR1 MNHEY and CDR2 SVGEGT. Unmatched junction bases numbered 13, after V lost 2 bases and J lost 4 bases. The CDR3 bases are TGTGCCAGCAGTTACAGGACAGGGCGGTATAGGGATAATCAGCCCCAGCATTTT. Translated: CASSYRTGRYRDNQPQHF.

This CDR3 is CASSDAAGLTGELFF. CDR3 DNA: TGTGCCAGCAGTGACGCAGCGGGGCTCACCGGGGAGCTGTTTTTT. This chain joins TRBV2 and TRBJ2-2; 7 nucleotides align to TRBD2. CDR3 length equals 15 residues. From germline, CDR1 is SNHLY and CDR2 FYNNEI. V was pared by 3 bases and J by 4 bases, with 5 bases of the junction left unmatched.

The V and J genes are TRBV10-3 and TRBJ2-1; TRBD1 matches 8 bases. CDR3 length equals 16 residues. The ends lost 2 bases at V and 1 base at J; junction bases unmatched: 4. Germline V CDR1 and CDR2: ENHRY, SYGVKD. CDR3 protein: CAISEGQGESYNEQFF. CDR3 in DNA: TGTGCCATCAGTGAGGGACAGGGCGAGTCCTACAATGAGCAGTTCTTC.

The chain employs TRBV5-1 and TRBJ1-2; 9 bases agree with TRBD1. With 4 bases clipped from V and 8 bases from J, the junction kept 6 bases outside the gene matches. This CDR3 is 13 amino acids long. From germline, CDR1 is SGHRS and CDR2 YFSETQ. The CDR3: CASSPDRGLGYTF. CDR3 nucleotide sequence: TGCGCCAGCAGCCCAGACAGGGGGTTAGGCTACACCTTC.

This chain connects TRBV2 to TRBJ2-2; possible D gene TRBD2, 5 bases. Germline V gives CDR1 SNHLY, CDR2 FYNNEI. The CDR3 length is 15 residues. V was pared by 2 bases and J by 4 bases, with 11 bases between. This CDR3 reads CASSERRAGTGELFF. CDR3 nucleotide sequence: TGTGCCAGCAGTGAACGTAGGGCGGGCACCGGGGAGCTGTTTTTT.

CDR3 sequence (DNA): TGTGCCAGCTCACTTCACCGGGACAGGGAAAATTCACCCCTCCACTTT. It yields the protein CASSLHRDRENSPLHF. The rearrangement uses TRBV18 and TRBJ1-6, with 9 bases identical to TRBD1. The V and J ends lost 4 bases and 7 bases, in that order; junction bases with no gene match: 8. This CDR3 region has 16 residues. CDR1 is KGHSH and CDR2 is LQKENI in the germline V gene.

This clone was counted a few times. The chain is built from TRBV5-6 and TRBJ2-7, with TRBD1 matching over 7 bases. The germline CDR1 and CDR2 sequences are SGHDT and YYEEEE. Trimming removed 3 bases from V and 2 bases from J; junction bases left unmatched: 2. The CDR3 extends over 13 amino acids. The DNA of the CDR3 is TGTGCCAGCAGCTGGGGACAGACCTACGAGCAGTACTTC. Translated: CASSWGQTYEQYF.

The chain joins TRBV28 to TRBJ1-4; tentative D call: TRBD1 (5 bases). The ends were cut back, 6 bases at V and 4 bases at J, with 15 bases in the middle. This CDR3 has 15 amino acids. Germline CDR1 reads MDHEN; CDR2 reads SYDVKM. CDR3 protein: CASSPPGLYNEKLFF. The CDR3 DNA reads as TGTGCCAGCAGCCCGCCGGGACTGTATAATGAAAAACTGTTTTTT.

V and J are TRBV5-3 and TRBJ1-5; D is ambiguous. TRBV5-3 is sorted into the ORF group, with uncertain function. V dropped 4 bases and J dropped 2 bases, with 16 bases sitting between them. CDR3 length: 16 amino acids. CDR3 protein: CARSLRLKEGNQPQHF. The CDR3 DNA reads TGTGCCAGAAGCCTGAGACTAAAAGAAGGCAATCAGCCCCAGCATTTT.

The chain is built from TRBV18 and TRBJ1-1; D perhaps matches TRBD1 (6 bases). CDR1 and CDR2 (germline): KGHSH, LQKENI. Deletions cut 6 bases from V and 2 bases from J, with 10 bases between. This CDR3 has 13 residues. Here the CDR3 DNA reads TGTGCCAGCTCGACGGACAGCAACACTGAAGCTTTCTTT. Its translation: CASSTDSNTEAFF.

This clone has only a few counts. V usage is TRBV29-1 and J usage is TRBJ1-4; weak D call: TRBD1 (6 bases). CDR1 is SQVTM and CDR2 is ANQGSEA in the germline V gene. The CDR3 contains 12 residues. Trimming removed 5 bases from V and 5 bases from J, with 9 bases in between. CDR3 amino acids: CSVSGQNEKLFF. DNA for the CDR3: TGCAGCGTTTCTGGACAGAATGAAAAACTGTTTTTT. Combining the CDR3 with reference TRBV29-1 and TRBJ1-4 gives the whole variable domain SAVISQKPSRDICQRGTSLTIQCQVDSQVTMMFWYRQQPGQSLTLIATANQGSEATYESGFVIDKFPISRPNLTFSTLTVSNMSPEDSSIYLCSVSGQNEKLFFGSGTQLSVL.

The chain employs TRBV6-5 and TRBJ2-2; TRBD1 agrees at 7 bases. Germline CDR1 MNHEY, CDR2 SVGAGI. V was pared by 2 bases and J by 3 bases, with 6 bases of the junction left unmatched. The CDR3 contains 16 residues. CDR3 region: CASSYLTGRDTGELFF. The CDR3 region has the DNA TGTGCCAGCAGTTACCTGACAGGGCGTGACACCGGGGAGCTGTTTTTT.

This clone was seen more than once but under ten times. The chain joins TRBV5-4 to TRBJ1-2; D is unclear. Germline V gene data show CDR1 as SGHNT and CDR2 as YYREEE (reference sequence). The CDR3 covers 14 residues. V lost 6 bases to trimming and J lost 5 bases, with 17 bases between them. This CDR3 reads CASTLGEGGYGYTF. CDR3 nucleotides: TGTGCCAGCACCCTCGGTGAGGGAGGGTATGGCTACACCTTC.

The J gene is TRBJ1-1, the V gene TRBV3-1 (or the pseudogene TRBV3-2); D may be TRBD1 (5 bases). This CDR3 contains 14 residues. Per germline, CDR1 LGHDT and CDR2 YNNKEL (reference sequence). V lost 1 base and J lost 4, with 10 bases in between. Written as DNA, the CDR3 is TGTGCCAGCAGCCAAGCCTGGGGGGGCACTGAAGCTTTCTTT. This encodes CASSQAWGGTEAFF.

This clone was seen just once. CDR3 in amino acids: CASSPGRDTMNTEAFF. The CDR3 coding sequence is TGTGCCAGCAGCCCTGGCCGGGACACTATGAACACTGAAGCTTTCTTT. This sequence joins TRBV11-2 and TRBJ1-1, with a weak D call TRBD1 (6 bases). The CDR3 is made up of 16 amino acids. The V and J ends lost 5 bases and 0 bases respectively, with 16 bases between them. The germline V gene has CDR1 SGHAT and CDR2 FQNNGV.

The V and J genes are TRBV19 and TRBJ1-2; 8 nucleotides line up with TRBD1. With V trimmed by 7 bases and J by 7 bases, 8 bases remained unmatched. Germline V gene data show CDR1 as LNHDA and CDR2 as SQIVND (reference sequence). CDR3 length: 13 residues. DNA of the CDR3: TGTGCCAGTATGTTGGACAGGGATCTTGGCTACACCTTC. Encoded protein: CASMLDRDLGYTF.

The chain links TRBV3-1 (or the pseudogene TRBV3-2) to TRBJ2-1, with a weak D call TRBD1 (6 bases). Trimming stripped 0 bases from V and 2 bases from J, with 11 bases between. The germline V gene encodes CDR1 LGHDT and CDR2 YNNKEL (reference sequence). The CDR3 runs 16 residues. The chain's CDR3 is CASSQDTGFAYNEQFF. The CDR3 DNA is TGTGCCAGCAGCCAAGATACAGGGTTTGCCTACAATGAGCAGTTCTTC.